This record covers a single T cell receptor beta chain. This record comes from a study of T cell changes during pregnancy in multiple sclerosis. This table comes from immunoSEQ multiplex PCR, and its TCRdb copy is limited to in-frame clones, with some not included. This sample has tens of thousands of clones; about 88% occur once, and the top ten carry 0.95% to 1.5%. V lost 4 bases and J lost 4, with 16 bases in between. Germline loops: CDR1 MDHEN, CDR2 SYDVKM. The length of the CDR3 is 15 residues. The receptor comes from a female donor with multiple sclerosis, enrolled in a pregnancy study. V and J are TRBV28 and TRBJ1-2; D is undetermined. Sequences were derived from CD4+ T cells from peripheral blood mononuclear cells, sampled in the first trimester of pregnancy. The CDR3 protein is CASSSQSEGPYGYTF. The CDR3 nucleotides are TGTGCCAGCAGTTCCCAGTCGGAGGGCCCCTATGGCTACACCTTC.